This T cell receptor beta chain was recovered during a study of blood T cells in healthy people across ages. The V gene end was trimmed by 6 bases and the J gene end by 2 bases; junction bases not matched to a gene: 7. Germline-derived CDR1 and CDR2 are SQVTM and ANQGSEA. The CDR3 is 15 amino acids. This clonotype was observed many times. A sample-barcoded 5' primer and a J-beta primer mix were used in a second PCR of roughly 6 to 11 cycles. A single record per CDR3 protein comes from TCRdb applying MiXCR to the 5' RACE reads. Here the sample spans about 1.6 million distinct CDR3 sequences, about 31% being singletons.

Sequences were obtained from blood. This sequence joins TRBV29-1 and TRBJ2-3, with 11 bases matching TRBD2. This TCR was sampled from a woman in her thirties in good health. The CDR3 region is CSVPTSGTLTDTQYF. The CDR3 coding sequence is TGCAGCGTCCCGACTAGCGGGACACTCACAGATACGCAGTATTTT.